Shown below are 2 T cell receptor beta chains from a single sample sequenced in a study of cytomegalovirus exposure and HLA in healthy donors. The PCR was carried out with 60 Vbeta primers and 13 Jbeta primers. Using immunoSEQ multiplex PCR, the repertoire was profiled, and TCRdb retains in-frame clones only, with some absent. Counted here are approximately 100,000 clones, around two thirds occurring once; the ten biggest clones make up under 3.5%. Sequencing was performed on PBMCs. Receptors were obtained from a woman aged 45 to 65 in good health and CMV-seronegative.

The rearrangement uses TRBV5-4 and TRBJ2-3; 7 bases line up with TRBD1. J lost 2 bases, V lost 4 bases, and 4 bases had no gene match. The germline V gene encodes CDR1 SGHNT and CDR2 YYREEE (reference sequence). This CDR3 spans 14 amino acids. CDR3: CASSPGQFTDTQYF. CDR3 coding DNA: TGTGCCAGCAGCCCGGGACAGTTCACAGATACGCAGTATTTT.

V gene TRBV14 combines with J gene TRBJ1-2; D is unclear. The CDR3 length is 12 residues. V lost 1 base, J lost 3 bases, and 3 bases lay in between. Germline assignment: CDR1 SGHDN and CDR2 FVKESK. CDR3 DNA sequence: TGTGCCAGCAGCCAAGCCGACTATGGCTACACCTTC. Protein product: CASSQADYGYTF.